The 14 T cell receptor beta chains reported below all come from one sample, sequenced in a study of cytomegalovirus exposure and HLA in healthy donors. Use of 60 Vbeta and 13 Jbeta primers characterized the PCR. The table came from immunoSEQ multiplex PCR; TCRdb's copy has only in-frame clones and leaves some out. The sample lists tens of thousands of clones, 70% to 85% occurring once. Specimen: PBMCs. All receptors derive from a man aged 55 to 70 in good health and CMV-seronegative.

The V gene is TRBV11-2, the J gene TRBJ1-6; no clear D gene. Deletions cut 0 bases from V and 9 bases from J, with 12 bases between. The CDR3 is made up of 15 amino acids. The germline V gene encodes CDR1 SGHAT and CDR2 FQNNGV. In DNA, the CDR3 is TGTGCCAGCAGCTTAGAAGCACTCCTCGGTTCACCCCTCCACTTT. This sequence encodes CASSLEALLGSPLHF.

In this sample, this clone turned up a few times. The chain links TRBV19 to TRBJ2-3; TRBD1 matches 9 bases. The trim removed 5 bases at V and 6 bases at J, leaving 12 bases unmatched. This CDR3 has 16 amino acids. Germline assignment: CDR1 LNHDA and CDR2 SQIVND (reference sequence). CDR3 in amino acids: CASSRGTGSQRDTQYF. The CDR3 region has the DNA TGTGCCAGTAGTCGCGGGACAGGGTCTCAGAGGGATACGCAGTATTTT.

The J gene is TRBJ2-1, the V gene TRBV27; D unclear. The CDR3 has 14 amino acids. CDR1 and CDR2 from the germline V gene are MNHEY and SMNVEV (reference sequence). V was pared by 2 bases and J by 6 bases, with 11 bases between. CDR3 coding DNA: TGTGCCAGCAGTTTAGCCCCAGGTCGCAATGAGCAGTTCTTC. This encodes CASSLAPGRNEQFF.

The V and J genes are TRBV9 and TRBJ1-3; D gene ambiguous. The V and J ends lost 2 bases and 4 bases respectively, with 10 bases between them. CDR3 length: 14 residues. Germline V gene sequence: CDR1 SGDLS, CDR2 YYNGEE. Here the CDR3 DNA reads TGTGCCAGCAGCGTGGCAGGTTACGGAAACACCATATATTTT. Translated: CASSVAGYGNTIYF. Using reference TRBV9 and TRBJ1-3 for the parts outside the CDR3, the full variable domain is DSGVTQTPKHLITATGQRVTLRCSPRSGDLSVYWYQQSLDQGLQFLIQYYNGEERAKGNILERFSAQQFPDLHSELNLSSLELGDSALYFCASSVAGYGNTIYFGEGSWLTVV.

This sequence joins TRBV7-9 and TRBJ1-3, with TRBD1 identical over 10 bases. V was clipped by 5 bases and J by 6 bases; unmatched bases: 7. Germline-derived CDR1 and CDR2 are SEHNR and FQNEAQ (reference sequence). The CDR3 loop spans 15 amino acids. CDR3 sequence reads: CASSNDRGLENTIYF. The DNA of the CDR3 is TGTGCCAGCAGCAACGACAGGGGGCTGGAAAACACCATATATTTT.

The sample holds a few counts of this clone. The V call is TRBV9, the J call TRBJ2-7; weak D call: TRBD2 (5 bases). V lost 0 bases and J lost 4, with 14 bases in between. The CDR3 loop spans 15 amino acids. Germline V lookup: CDR1 SGDLS, CDR2 YYNGEE. This chain's CDR3 is CASSVESGLIYEQYF. The CDR3 nucleotides are TGTGCCAGCAGCGTAGAATCGGGGTTGATATACGAGCAGTACTTC. The full variable domain, in which reference TRBV9 and TRBJ2-7 provide the parts outside the CDR3, is DSGVTQTPKHLITATGQRVTLRCSPRSGDLSVYWYQQSLDQGLQFLIQYYNGEERAKGNILERFSAQQFPDLHSELNLSSLELGDSALYFCASSVESGLIYEQYFGPGTRLTVT.

The V and J genes are TRBV6-1 and TRBJ2-7; a weak D match, TRBD1 (6 bases). Germline CDR1 is MNHNS and CDR2 is SASEGT. Trimming stripped 4 bases from V and 0 bases from J, with 13 bases between. This CDR3 region has 15 residues. CDR3 bases: TGTGCCAGCAGTGGACGACAGGATAGCTCCTACGAGCAGTACTTC. Its protein is CASSGRQDSSYEQYF.

This chain links TRBV19 with TRBJ2-5, with D possibly TRBD1 on 5 matching bases. Germline V lookup: CDR1 LNHDA, CDR2 SQIVND (reference sequence). CDR3 length equals 15 residues. V was cut by 6 bases and J by 5 bases, with 19 bases left in between. The CDR3 region has the DNA TGTGCCAGTAGATCAGAGACCCGTAAGGGGGAGACCCAGTACTTC. Translating gives CASRSETRKGETQYF.

The J gene is TRBJ2-3, the V gene TRBV9, with D maybe TRBD1 (6 bases). Trimming cost V 6 bases and J 4 bases, with 15 bases left between them. From germline, CDR1 is SGDLS and CDR2 YYNGEE. The CDR3 has 14 residues. CDR3 protein: CASNQGWGADTQYF. DNA of the CDR3: TGTGCCAGCAATCAGGGGTGGGGTGCAGATACGCAGTATTTT. The entire variable domain, with the rest obtained from reference TRBV9 and TRBJ2-3, is as follows: DSGVTQTPKHLITATGQRVTLRCSPRSGDLSVYWYQQSLDQGLQFLIQYYNGEERAKGNILERFSAQQFPDLHSELNLSSLELGDSALYFCASNQGWGADTQYFGPGTRLTVL.

V usage is TRBV29-1 and J usage is TRBJ2-5; D not certain. Trimming took 3 bases from V and 5 from J, leaving 7 bases between them. From germline, CDR1 is SQVTM and CDR2 ANQGSEA. This CDR3 is built from 11 residues. CDR3 sequence reads: CSVDSGETQYF. CDR3 coding DNA: TGCAGCGTTGATTCGGGTGAGACCCAGTACTTC.

The rearrangement uses TRBV5-1 and TRBJ2-3; D remains ambiguous. V dropped 4 bases and J dropped 2 bases, with 17 bases sitting between them. Germline CDR1 is SGHRS and CDR2 is YFSETQ. CDR3 length equals 16 residues. CDR3 DNA: TGCGCCAGCAGCATGGTAGCTGCCGGTTCCACAGATACGCAGTATTTT. This encodes CASSMVAAGSTDTQYF. Full variable domain (outside the CDR3, taken from reference TRBV5-1 and TRBJ2-3): KAGVTQTPRYLIKTRGQQVTLSCSPISGHRSVSWYQQTPGQGLQFLFEYFSETQRNKGNFPGRFSGRQFSNSRSEMNVSTLELGDSALYLCASSMVAAGSTDTQYFGPGTRLTVL.

This clone appeared a few times. The chain uses TRBV7-8 and TRBJ1-1, with D uncertain. The CDR3 is made up of 13 amino acids. Germline V gene lookup returns CDR1 SGHVS and CDR2 FQNEAQ. Trimming removed 7 bases at V and 1 base at J, with 10 bases between. The CDR3 DNA is TGTGCCAGCACCCTCCGACAGAACACTGAAGCTTTCTTT. Protein product: CASTLRQNTEAFF. Full variable domain (missing parts from reference TRBV7-8 and TRBJ1-1): GAGVSQSPRYKVAKRGQDVALRCDPISGHVSLFWYQQALGQGPEFLTYFQNEAQLDKSGLPSDRFFAERPEGSVSTLKIQRTQQEDSAVYLCASTLRQNTEAFFGQGTRLTVV.

This rearrangement joins TRBV7-2 to TRBJ2-7; tentatively, D is TRBD1 (5 bases). The CDR3 runs 11 residues. V lost 9 bases, J lost 3 bases, and 9 bases lay in between. Germline loops: CDR1 SGHTA, CDR2 FQGNSA. Written as DNA, the CDR3 is TGTGCCAGTTCAGGGTACTACGAGCAGTACTTC. This encodes CASSGYYEQYF.

As DNA, the CDR3 is TGCGCCAGCAAGTTCGGGGGGGCTTCCACAGATACGCAGTATTTT. Translating gives CASKFGGASTDTQYF. The chain uses TRBV5-1 and TRBJ2-3, with 8 bases identical to TRBD2. The V and J ends lost 6 bases and 2 bases, in that order; junction bases with no gene match: 8. The CDR3 is 15 amino acids. In germline, CDR1 is SGHRS, CDR2 YFSETQ.